A selection of T cell receptor beta chains follows, all from one sample in a study of cytomegalovirus exposure and HLA in healthy donors. Profiling relied on immunoSEQ multiplex PCR, and the TCRdb table lists in-frame clones only, not all of them. Among 110,000 to 150,000 clones, approximately 74% were seen once, and the ten largest hold about 4.3%. Sequencing input: PBMCs. Receptors were obtained from a man younger than 35 in good health and CMV-seropositive. CDR3s include the opening cysteine and the closing phenylalanine or tryptophan. A D gene is named only where the DNA matches it firmly. Size is stated for part of the rows, as once, few or many counts, or as a class when the clone is expanded.

abundance	v_gene	j_gene	d_gene	CDR3aa	CDR3nt
.	TRBV18	TRBJ2-3	TRBD2	CASSYGLAPDTQYF	TGTGCCAGCTCATATGGACTAGCCCCAGATACGCAGTATTTT
.	TRBV4-1	TRBJ1-4	.	CASSHQGGSNEKLFF	TGCGCCAGCAGCCACCAAGGGGGTTCTAATGAAAAACTGTTTTTT
few	TRBV19	TRBJ2-1	TRBD2	CASSEPGLGVNEQFF	TGTGCCAGTAGTGAACCGGGACTAGGAGTCAATGAGCAGTTCTTC
.	TRBV5-6	TRBJ2-5	.	CASSYIGAGMETQYF	TGTGCCAGCAGCTACATTGGGGCAGGGATGGAGACCCAGTACTTC
.	TRBV9	TRBJ2-7	TRBD2	CASSFGGGTYEQYF	TGTGCCAGCAGTTTTGGCGGGGGTACCTACGAGCAGTACTTC
.	TRBV7-9	TRBJ2-4	TRBD2	CASSLGGSGAKNIQYF	TGTGCCAGCAGCTTAGGCGGGAGTGGGGCCAAAAACATTCAGTACTTC
few	TRBV19	TRBJ2-1	TRBD2	CASSPRVAGGPWNEQFF	TGTGCCAGTAGTCCCCGGGTAGCGGGAGGGCCGTGGAATGAGCAGTTCTTC
.	TRBV2	TRBJ1-1	TRBD1	CASSPPADRAKAFF	TGTGCCAGCAGCCCGCCGGCTGACAGGGCCAAAGCTTTCTTT
.	TRBV30	TRBJ2-1	TRBD2	CAWSAGTSGKFGSEQFF	TGTGCCTGGAGTGCCGGGACTAGCGGGAAATTCGGTAGTGAGCAGTTCTTC
.	TRBV30	TRBJ1-5	.	CAWSWGASNQPQHF	TGTGCCTGGAGTTGGGGAGCTAGCAATCAGCCCCAGCATTTT
.	TRBV28	TRBJ2-7	TRBD1	CASSWDREQYF	TGTGCCAGCAGTTGGGACAGGGAGCAGTACTTC
.	TRBV4-2	TRBJ2-3	TRBD2	CASSQDQASGGITDTQYF	TGTGCCAGCAGCCAAGATCAGGCTAGCGGGGGGATCACAGATACGCAGTATTTT
.	TRBV5-1	TRBJ1-4	TRBD1	CASTKGAANEKLFF	TGCGCCAGCACCAAGGGGGCGGCTAATGAAAAACTGTTTTTT
.	TRBV7-2	TRBJ1-3	.	CASSLVSGMSSGNTIYF	TGTGCCAGCAGCTTAGTATCAGGAATGTCGTCTGGAAACACCATATATTTT
.	TRBV12-2	TRBJ1-4	.	CASRLGSGGDNEKLFF	TGTGCAAGTCGCCTAGGGTCGGGGGGAGATAATGAAAAACTGTTTTTT
few	TRBV29-1	TRBJ1-1	.	CSVEAGNTEAFF	TGCAGCGTTGAGGCGGGGAACACTGAAGCTTTCTTT
few	TRBV27	TRBJ2-3	.	CASARGDTQYF	TGTGCCAGCGCCCGCGGAGATACGCAGTATTTT
.	TRBV9	TRBJ2-1	.	CASSDLTVNEQFF	TGTGCCAGCAGCGACCTGACAGTCAATGAGCAGTTCTTC
.	TRBV20-1	TRBJ1-2	TRBD1	CSASGTGGYTF	TGCAGTGCTTCCGGGACAGGAGGCTACACCTTC
.	TRBV7-2	TRBJ1-1	.	CASSYRGDPEAFF	TGTGCCAGCAGCTATCGGGGGGACCCTGAAGCTTTCTTT
.	TRBV28	TRBJ1-6	TRBD1	CASSSPGQNSPLHF	TGTGCCAGCAGTTCTCCGGGACAGAATTCACCCCTCCACTTT
.	TRBV15	TRBJ1-2	.	CATSRDGRPGEKPTYGYTF	TGTGCCACCAGCAGAGATGGCCGGCCAGGGGAAAAACCTACCTATGGCTACACCTTC
.	TRBV6-1	TRBJ1-4	TRBD1	CASIRDRSNEKLFF	TGTGCCAGCATCCGGGACAGGTCTAATGAAAAACTGTTTTTT
.	TRBV6-5	TRBJ2-2	.	CASSYELKPGELFF	TGTGCCAGCAGTTACGAACTAAAGCCCGGGGAGCTGTTTTTT
.	TRBV7-3	TRBJ1-2	TRBD1	CASSLTGTGNYGYTF	TGTGCCAGCAGCTTAACTGGGACAGGAAACTATGGCTACACCTTC
.	TRBV5-1	TRBJ2-7	.	CASSHDSYEQYF	TGCGCCAGCAGCCACGACTCCTACGAGCAGTACTTC
.	TRBV6-5	TRBJ2-6	.	CASRPYGANVLTF	TGTGCCAGCAGACCCTACGGGGCCAACGTCCTGACTTTC
.	TRBV18	TRBJ1-5	.	CASSPRGLSGVNQPQHF	TGTGCCAGCTCACCCAGGGGACTTAGCGGGGTCAATCAGCCCCAGCATTTT
.	TRBV7-6	TRBJ1-2	.	CASSLVFEESGYTF	TGTGCCAGCAGCTTAGTCTTTGAGGAGTCTGGCTACACCTTC
few	TRBV2	TRBJ2-3	.	CASRRSTDTQYF	TGTGCCAGCAGACGGAGCACAGATACGCAGTATTTT
few	TRBV19	TRBJ1-3	.	CASSGTSYGNTIYF	TGTGCCAGTAGTGGGACAAGTTACGGAAACACCATATATTTT
.	TRBV6-5	TRBJ1-2	TRBD1	CASSRQGLDGYTF	TGTGCCAGCAGCAGACAGGGACTCGATGGCTACACCTTC
.	TRBV6-6	TRBJ2-7	.	CASSFEYEQYF	TGTGCCAGCAGCTTCGAGTACGAGCAGTACTTC
.	TRBV11-3	TRBJ2-5	TRBD1	CASSLAGGKTQYF	TGTGCCAGCAGCCTTGCAGGGGGCAAGACCCAGTACTTC
few	TRBV7-2	TRBJ1-5	.	CASSLQGYQPQHF	TGTGCCAGCAGCTTACAGGGTTACCAGCCCCAGCATTTT
.	TRBV5-1	TRBJ2-1	.	CASSLRGYNEQFF	TGCGCCAGCAGCTTGAGAGGGTACAATGAGCAGTTCTTC
few	TRBV10-1	TRBJ2-1	.	CASSEAGSSYNEQFF	TGCGCCAGCAGTGAGGCGGGGAGCTCCTACAATGAGCAGTTCTTC
.	TRBV5-1	TRBJ1-5	TRBD1	CASSLDQGDSPQHF	TGCGCCAGCAGCCTAGACCAGGGGGATTCCCCCCAGCATTTT
.	TRBV10-3	TRBJ2-7	.	CAISDTNSQYEQYF	TGTGCCATCAGTGACACAAACAGCCAATACGAGCAGTACTTC
.	TRBV4-2	TRBJ1-1	.	CASQKIRGTEAFF	TGTGCCAGTCAGAAAATTCGGGGAACGGAAGCTTTCTTT
.	TRBV6-6	TRBJ2-5	TRBD2	CASSYSGGGYQETQYF	TGTGCCAGCAGTTACTCGGGGGGGGGTTACCAAGAGACCCAGTACTTC
.	TRBV21-1	TRBJ2-7	.	CASSPDRGRFYEQYF	TGTGCCAGCAGCCCAGACAGGGGGCGATTTTACGAGCAGTACTTC
.	TRBV5-1	TRBJ1-1	TRBD1	CASSPQGLNTEAFF	TGCGCCAGCAGCCCACAGGGGCTGAACACTGAAGCTTTCTTT
.	TRBV6-6	TRBJ1-5	.	CATTTGLNQPQHF	TGTGCCACCACGACAGGACTCAATCAGCCCCAGCATTTT
.	TRBV18	TRBJ1-2	.	CASSLDSYGYTF	TGTGCCAGCTCTCTCGACAGCTATGGCTACACCTTC
.	TRBV4-3	TRBJ2-5	TRBD2	CASSRAPSGGGTQYF	TGCGCCAGCAGCCGAGCGCCTAGCGGAGGAGGGACCCAGTACTTC
.	TRBV6-1	TRBJ2-3	.	CASSGVTSTDTQYF	TGTGCCAGCAGTGGCGTTACTAGCACAGATACGCAGTATTTT
.	TRBV28	TRBJ2-2	TRBD2	CASRATSGGAGEDTGELFF	TGTGCCAGCAGAGCCACTAGCGGGGGGGCCGGGGAGGACACCGGGGAGCTGTTTTTT
.	TRBV7-2	TRBJ2-5	.	CASSPGVGWETQYF	TGTGCCAGCAGCCCAGGGGTGGGTTGGGAGACCCAGTACTTC
few	TRBV19	TRBJ2-7	TRBD2	CASSPPRGDEQYF	TGTGCCAGTAGTCCCCCCCGGGGGGACGAGCAGTACTTC
.	TRBV27	TRBJ1-1	.	CASSFLSSSGPTLRNTEAFF	TGTGCCAGCAGTTTTTTGAGTTCGTCAGGGCCTACACTAAGGAACACTGAAGCTTTCTTT
once	TRBV5-1	TRBJ1-1	.	CASSSLGGGVTEAFF	TGCGCCAGCAGCTCCTTGGGAGGGGGAGTCACTGAAGCTTTCTTT
once	TRBV4-1	TRBJ2-3	TRBD1	CASSQPAGGREDTQYF	TGCGCCAGCAGCCAACCGGCAGGGGGCCGTGAAGATACGCAGTATTTT
.	TRBV7-2	TRBJ2-7	.	CASSPPSSYEQYF	TGTGCCAGCAGTCCTCCTAGCTCCTACGAGCAGTACTTC
.	TRBV9	TRBJ2-2	.	CASSVGAANTGELFF	TGTGCCAGCAGCGTTGGGGCAGCGAACACCGGGGAGCTGTTTTTT
.	TRBV30	TRBJ1-6	TRBD1	CASGQELDSPLHF	TGTGCCTCCGGACAGGAACTGGACTCACCCCTCCACTTT
.	TRBV28	TRBJ2-1	TRBD2	CASCPGGSSYNEQFF	TGTGCCAGTTGCCCTGGCGGGAGCTCCTACAATGAGCAGTTCTTC
few	TRBV28	TRBJ2-7	.	CASSTPGGPQQYF	TGTGCCAGCAGTACTCCGGGGGGCCCCCAGCAGTACTTC
.	TRBV7-9	TRBJ2-1	TRBD1	CASSSRTGLGTYNEQFF	TGTGCCAGCAGCTCACGGACAGGTTTAGGGACCTACAATGAGCAGTTCTTC